The present T cell receptor (beta chain) was sequenced within a study of vaccination and CD4 T cells after COVID-19. With respect to this clonotype: The antigen is not known.

Sequencing of the DNA from cultured CD4+ T cells was carried out with the Oncomine TCR Beta short-read assay. Genomic DNA from cultured CD4+ T cells was extracted. A single record per CDR3 protein comes from TCRdb applying MiXCR to the PCR reads. The table includes 11,000 to 15,000 distinct CDR3 sequences, approximately 60% detected once. CDR3 length: 15 residues. V lost 5 bases to trimming and J lost 3 bases, with 17 bases between them. The germline V gene encodes CDR1 SGHTA and CDR2 FQGNSA. Treatment defined: roughly ten-day PBMC culture with coronavirus spike peptide pools or control peptides (ViraFEST assay).

The sequenced sample consisted of CD4+ T cells from blood, cultured in vitro. The receptor comes from a human donor who had recovered from COVID-19. The rearrangement links TRBV7-2 to TRBJ2-7, with D perhaps matching TRBD1 or TRBD2 (5 bases each). CDR3 region: CASSQVGGVFYEQYF. CDR3 DNA sequence: TGTGCCAGCAGCCAAGTTGGGGGAGTGTTCTACGAGCAGTACTTC.